A single sample is the source of the 13 T cell receptor beta chains below, sequenced in a study of T cell changes during pregnancy in multiple sclerosis. The table came from immunoSEQ multiplex PCR; TCRdb's copy has only in-frame clones and leaves some out. The repertoire consists of around 36,000 clones, with 91% occurring once and the leading ten covering less than 8.5%. The input for sequencing was CD8+ T cells from peripheral blood mononuclear cells, taken before pregnancy. Receptors originate from a female donor with multiple sclerosis, enrolled in a pregnancy study.

The table lists this clone with a few counts. This rearrangement joins TRBV5-6 to TRBJ2-1; 8 bases line up with TRBD1. Germline loops: CDR1 SGHDT, CDR2 YYEEEE. The trim removed 6 bases at V and 6 bases at J, leaving 8 bases unmatched. The CDR3 spans 14 residues. In DNA, the CDR3 is TGTGCCAGCAATTTCCGGACAGGGATCAATGAGCAGTTCTTC. Its translation is CASNFRTGINEQFF.

The chain recombines TRBV4-2 with TRBJ2-7; 9 bases align to TRBD2. V trimming: 0 bases; J trimming: 0 bases; junction bases outside the gene matches: 6. The CDR3 length is 17 residues. Germline V gene lookup returns CDR1 LGHNA and CDR2 YNFKEQ. The CDR3 loop reads CASSQERASGVSYEQYF. In DNA, the CDR3 is TGTGCCAGCAGCCAAGAGCGGGCTAGCGGGGTCTCCTACGAGCAGTACTTC.

This chain uses TRBV7-9 with TRBJ2-2; 9 bases are shared with TRBD1. CDR3 length: 15 residues. J lost 5 bases, V lost 2 bases, and 3 bases had no gene match. Germline assignment: CDR1 SEHNR and CDR2 FQNEAQ (reference sequence). CDR3 sequence: CASSLLQGATGELFF. CDR3 in DNA: TGTGCCAGCAGCTTACTACAGGGGGCGACCGGGGAGCTGTTTTTT.

The chain links TRBV30 to TRBJ2-5; the D is unclear. The germline V gene has CDR1 GTSNPN and CDR2 SVGIG (reference sequence). The CDR3 totals 12 residues. V lost 5 bases to trimming and J lost 2 bases, with 9 bases between them. CDR3 nucleotides: TGTGCCTGGCCTCCGTCTCAAGAGACCCAGTACTTC. Translating it yields CAWPPSQETQYF.

V usage is TRBV5-8 and J usage is TRBJ2-1; maybe TRBD2 (5 bases). Between the trimmed V and J ends, which lost 5 bases and 0 bases, there was a span of 12 bases. This CDR3 has 15 amino acids. Germline CDR1 and CDR2: SGHTS and YDEGEE. The CDR3 here is CASRLEGSSYNEQFF. CDR3 sequence (DNA): TGTGCCAGCAGGCTAGAGGGATCCTCCTACAATGAGCAGTTCTTC.

The chain has TRBV6-1 and TRBJ2-1; 8 positions match TRBD1. The germline V gene encodes CDR1 MNHNS and CDR2 SASEGT. This CDR3 has 15 amino acids. The V and J ends lost 5 bases and 8 bases, in that order; junction bases with no gene match: 11. The CDR3 DNA reads as TGTGCCAGCAGTTCCCACAGGGGGATAGACGATGAGCAGTTCTTC. Translating it yields CASSSHRGIDDEQFF.

The rearrangement links TRBV27 to TRBJ2-3; D ambiguous. V lost 3 bases and J 3 bases, leaving 4 bases between the germline ends. Looked up from germline, CDR1 is MNHEY and CDR2 is SMNVEV (reference sequence). This CDR3 has 12 residues. CDR3 residues: CASSFATDTQYF. CDR3 DNA sequence: TGTGCCAGCAGTTTTGCGACAGATACGCAGTATTTT.

The rearrangement joins TRBV28 to TRBJ1-4, with D maybe TRBD1 (5 bases). Germline V CDR1 and CDR2: MDHEN, SYDVKM. V was shortened by 6 bases and J by 0 bases, with 17 bases between the two germline ends. The CDR3 loop spans 17 amino acids. The CDR3 reads CASSLTVLTATNEKLFF. As DNA, the CDR3 is TGTGCCAGCAGCCTGACAGTCCTGACTGCAACTAATGAAAAACTGTTTTTT.

The genes are TRBV14 and TRBJ1-2, with D possibly TRBD1 on 6 matching bases. The CDR3 has 14 amino acids. Per germline, CDR1 SGHDN and CDR2 FVKESK. V lost 1 base to trimming and J lost 6 bases, with 12 bases between them. CDR3 nucleotides: TGTGCCAGCAGCCAAGTTGGGGCAGGGGATGGCTACACCTTC. It translates to CASSQVGAGDGYTF.

J is TRBJ2-7 and V is TRBV11-2; 9 nucleotides agree with TRBD2. The V gene end was trimmed by 3 bases and the J gene end by 7 bases; junction bases not matched to a gene: 4. The germline V gene encodes CDR1 SGHAT and CDR2 FQNNGV. CDR3 length: 13 residues. The CDR3 region has the DNA TGTGCCAGCAGCTTCAGCGGGAGGAATGAGCAGTACTTC. It is translated as CASSFSGRNEQYF.

The gene calls are TRBV2 and TRBJ2-7; 9 bases fit TRBD1. Looked up from germline, CDR1 is SNHLY and CDR2 is FYNNEI. The trim removed 6 bases at V and 5 bases at J, leaving 11 bases unmatched. The CDR3 covers 15 residues. CDR3 protein: CASRDSSGQGDEQYF. In DNA form, the CDR3 reads TGTGCCAGCAGGGACTCTTCGGGACAGGGCGACGAGCAGTACTTC.

The chain couples TRBV6-1 to TRBJ1-3; TRBD1 might be the D (6 bases). V shed 1 base and J shed 3 bases, with 13 bases lying between them. The germline V gene encodes CDR1 MNHNS and CDR2 SASEGT. CDR3 size: 16 residues. The CDR3 region is CASSEVPRGSGNTIYF. In DNA, the CDR3 is TGTGCCAGCAGTGAAGTTCCCAGGGGCAGTGGAAACACCATATATTTT.

The V and J genes are TRBV2 and TRBJ2-5; D is ambiguous. The V end lost 6 bases, the J end lost 1 base, and 6 bases lay between the germline ends. This CDR3 has 12 residues. Germline CDR1 is SNHLY and CDR2 is FYNNEI. CDR3 nucleotide sequence: TGTGCCAGCAGGGGCTTCCAAGAGACCCAGTACTTC. It specifies CASRGFQETQYF.